What follows are 8 T cell receptor beta chains derived from one specimen sequenced in a study of CD8+CD57+ T cells in acquired aplastic anemia. Profiling that covered TCR beta VDJ and CDR3 relied on genomic DNA as its template. TCRdb fed the reads into MiXCR, producing one record per CDR3 protein. The profile shows roughly 420,000 distinct CDR3 sequences, roughly 68% of them singletons. Sequencing was done on a sample of sorted CD4+, CD8+, or CD8+CD57+ T cells (not recorded which) from PBMCs. All receptors come from a human donor in good health, serving as a control.

Turning to this clonotype: At one end the junction does not follow the germline gene, possibly because of a read error. The chain combines TRBV19 with TRBJ1-5; TRBD1 might be the D (5 bases). Germline V lookup: CDR1 LNHDA, CDR2 SQIVND (reference sequence). This CDR3 is built from 13 residues. CDR3 DNA sequence: TGTGCCAGTAGAAGGGGCATGGGCAACGAAAAGCTGTTT. Translated, it gives CASRRGMGNEKLF.

V gene TRBV5-4 combines with J gene TRBJ2-7; tentatively, D is TRBD1 or TRBD2 (5 bases each). V was cut by 4 bases and J by 6 bases, with 14 bases left in between. The germline V gene has CDR1 SGHNT and CDR2 YYREEE (reference sequence). The CDR3 totals 13 residues. For the CDR3, the DNA is TGTGCCAGCAGCCTGAGGGACGTTATCGAGCAGTACTTC. Amino acids: CASSLRDVIEQYF.

This clonotype was detected only a few times. The chain links TRBV2 to TRBJ2-1, with a weak D call TRBD2 (7 bases). V was cut by 0 bases and J by 8 bases, with 14 bases left in between. This CDR3 has 15 residues. Germline V CDR1 and CDR2: SNHLY, FYNNEI. In DNA, the CDR3 is TGTGCCAGCAGTGAAGCGAGAGGCGGGGGCTATGAGCAGTTCTTC. Its translation is CASSEARGGGYEQFF.

This clonotype was seen ten or more times. The V gene is TRBV30, the J gene TRBJ2-3; D is possibly TRBD1 (5 bases). Between the trimmed V and J ends, which lost 4 bases and 1 base, there was a span of 15 bases. The CDR3 is made up of 15 amino acids. Looked up from germline, CDR1 is GTSNPN and CDR2 is SVGIG (reference sequence). Written as DNA, the CDR3 is TGTGCCTGGACCCTAGGGGCTACTGGCACAGATACGCAGTATTTT. This encodes CAWTLGATGTDTQYF.

This chain links TRBV12-3 or TRBV12-4 with TRBJ2-1; 9 bases line up with TRBD1. CDR3 length: 14 amino acids. With V trimmed by 5 bases and J by 4 bases, 3 bases remained unmatched. The CDR3 nucleotides are TGTGCCAGCAGTCGGACAGGGGAATACAATGAGCAGTTCTTC. The encoded protein is CASSRTGEYNEQFF.

Many counts were recorded for this clonotype. The V and J genes are TRBV25-1 and TRBJ2-7; TRBD1 might be the D (6 bases). Germline V gene data show CDR1 as MGHDK and CDR2 as SYGVNS. Trimming removed 5 bases at V and 5 bases at J, with 13 bases between. The CDR3 loop spans 13 amino acids. The CDR3 is CASSLAGVDEQYF. CDR3 sequence (DNA): TGTGCCAGCAGTTTAGCAGGGGTGGACGAGCAGTACTTC.

Of note for this clonotype: Because it lacks the conserved phenylalanine or tryptophan at the end, this CDR3 is likely a read error. The DNA is omitted, as the CDR3 cannot be located on it reliably, and the CDR3 follows TCRdb's listing. This chain links TRBV7-3 with TRBJ1-1; TRBD1, the table's D call, was not compared with the DNA. The CDR3 spans 13 residues, counting both ends. Germline-derived CDR1 and CDR2 are SGHTA and FQGTGA. The CDR3 sequence is CASSPGQGAQDDY.

This clonotype was seen at least ten times. CDR3 region: CASSRHLLTDYSNQPQHF. Here the CDR3 DNA reads TGTGCCAGCAGCCGACACTTACTGACAGATTATAGCAATCAGCCCCAGCATTTT. The chain is built from TRBV7-8 and TRBJ1-5, with D maybe TRBD1 (5 bases). The V and J ends lost 5 bases and 0 bases respectively, with 20 bases between them. Germline V CDR1 and CDR2: SGHVS, FQNEAQ. This CDR3 comprises 18 residues. The full variable domain, in which reference TRBV7-8 and TRBJ1-5 provide the parts outside the CDR3, is GAGVSQSPRYKVAKRGQDVALRCDPISGHVSLFWYQQALGQGPEFLTYFQNEAQLDKSGLPSDRFFAERPEGSVSTLKIQRTQQEDSAVYLCASSRHLLTDYSNQPQHFGDGTRLSIL.